This TCR beta chain is drawn from a study of shared clonotypes between healthy human individuals. Broader study findings: An effect of sequencing depth on clonotype sharing among donors was expected.

As to this clone: What it binds is not known.

The investigators split CD4+ cells into a CD45RA+ naive subset and a CD45RA-negative memory subset. TCRdb's table, derived via immunoSEQ multiplex PCR, lists solely in-frame clones and lacks some. Here the sample spans under 2,500,000 clones, approximately 96% being singletons. Germline V gene sequence: CDR1 LGHNA, CDR2 YSLEER. The CDR3 loop spans 15 amino acids. Trimming removed 0 bases from V and 1 base from J, with 7 bases in between. This chain joins TRBV4-3 and TRBJ1-5; no clear D gene. Sequences were obtained from naive CD4+ T cells sorted from blood. Regarding subset: CD45RA+ positively selected. This TCR came from a man younger than 30 in good health. The chain's CDR3 is CASSQDGKSNQPQHF. In nucleotides, the CDR3 is TGCGCCAGCAGCCAAGATGGCAAGAGCAATCAGCCCCAGCATTTT.